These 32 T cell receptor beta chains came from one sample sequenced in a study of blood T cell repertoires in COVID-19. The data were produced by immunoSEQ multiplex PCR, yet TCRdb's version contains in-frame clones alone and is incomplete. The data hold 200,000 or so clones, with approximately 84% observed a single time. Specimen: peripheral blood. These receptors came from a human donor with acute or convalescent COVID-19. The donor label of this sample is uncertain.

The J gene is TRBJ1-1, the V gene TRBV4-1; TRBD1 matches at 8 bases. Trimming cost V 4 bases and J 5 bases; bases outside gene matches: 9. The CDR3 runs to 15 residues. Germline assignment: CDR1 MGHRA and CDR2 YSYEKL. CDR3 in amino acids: CASSLRTGSGTEAFF. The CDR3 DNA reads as TGCGCCAGCAGCCTTCGGACAGGGTCAGGAACTGAAGCTTTCTTT.

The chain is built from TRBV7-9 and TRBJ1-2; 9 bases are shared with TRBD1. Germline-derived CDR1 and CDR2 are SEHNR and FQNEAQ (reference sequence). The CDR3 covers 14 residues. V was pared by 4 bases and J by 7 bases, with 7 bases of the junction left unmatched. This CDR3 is CASSWRQGEIGYTF. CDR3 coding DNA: TGTGCCAGCAGCTGGCGACAGGGGGAAATTGGCTACACCTTC.

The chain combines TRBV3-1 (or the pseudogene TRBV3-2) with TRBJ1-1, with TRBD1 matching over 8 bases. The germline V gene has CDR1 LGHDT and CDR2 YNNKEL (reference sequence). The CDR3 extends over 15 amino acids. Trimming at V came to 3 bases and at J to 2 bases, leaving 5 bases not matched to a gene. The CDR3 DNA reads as TGTGCCAGCAGCCACCGGACAGGGATAAACACTGAAGCTTTCTTT. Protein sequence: CASSHRTGINTEAFF.

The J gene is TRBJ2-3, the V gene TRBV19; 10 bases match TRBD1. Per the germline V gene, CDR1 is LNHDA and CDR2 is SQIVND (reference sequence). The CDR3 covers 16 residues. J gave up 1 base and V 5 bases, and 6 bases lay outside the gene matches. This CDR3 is CASSVTGGGGTDTQYF. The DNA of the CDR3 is TGTGCCAGTAGTGTGACAGGGGGCGGGGGCACAGATACGCAGTATTTT.

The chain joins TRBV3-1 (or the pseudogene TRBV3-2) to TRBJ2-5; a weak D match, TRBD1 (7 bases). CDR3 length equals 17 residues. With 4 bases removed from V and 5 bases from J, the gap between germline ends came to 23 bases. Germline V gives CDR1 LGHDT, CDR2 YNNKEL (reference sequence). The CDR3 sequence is CASSPAGGGQRVETQYF. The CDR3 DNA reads TGTGCCAGCAGCCCCGCAGGAGGGGGCCAGCGGGTGGAGACCCAGTACTTC.

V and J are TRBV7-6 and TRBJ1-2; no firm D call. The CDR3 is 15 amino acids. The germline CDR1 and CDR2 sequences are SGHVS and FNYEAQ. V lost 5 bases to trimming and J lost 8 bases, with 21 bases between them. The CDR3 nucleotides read TGTGCCAGCAGCCCCTGGGTTCGGGATTCGTACGGCTACACCTTC. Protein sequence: CASSPWVRDSYGYTF.

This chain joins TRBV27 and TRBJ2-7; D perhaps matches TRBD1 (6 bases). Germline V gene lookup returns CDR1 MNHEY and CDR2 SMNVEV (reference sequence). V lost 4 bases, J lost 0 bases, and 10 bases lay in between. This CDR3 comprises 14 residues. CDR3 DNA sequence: TGTGCCAGCAGTTCTCTGACAGGCTCCTACGAGCAGTACTTC. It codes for CASSSLTGSYEQYF.

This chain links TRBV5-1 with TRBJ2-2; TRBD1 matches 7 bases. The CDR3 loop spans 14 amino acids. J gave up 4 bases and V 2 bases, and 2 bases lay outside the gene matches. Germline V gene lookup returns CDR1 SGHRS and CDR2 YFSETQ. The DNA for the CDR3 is TGCGCCAGCAGCTTAGGGGGCGGCACCGGGGAGCTGTTTTTT. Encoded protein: CASSLGGGTGELFF.

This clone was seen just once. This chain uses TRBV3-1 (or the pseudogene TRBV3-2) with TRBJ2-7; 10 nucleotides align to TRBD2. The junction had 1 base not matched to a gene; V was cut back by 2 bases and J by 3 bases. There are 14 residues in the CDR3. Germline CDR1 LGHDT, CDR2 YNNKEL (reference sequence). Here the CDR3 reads CASSQIAGGYEQYF. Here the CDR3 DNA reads TGTGCCAGCAGCCAAATAGCGGGGGGCTACGAGCAGTACTTC.

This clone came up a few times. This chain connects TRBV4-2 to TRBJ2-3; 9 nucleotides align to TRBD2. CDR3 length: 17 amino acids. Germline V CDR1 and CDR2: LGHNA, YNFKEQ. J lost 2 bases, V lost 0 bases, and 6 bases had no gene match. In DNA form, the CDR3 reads TGTGCCAGCAGCCAAGATCTGGCGGGAGGGAACACAGATACGCAGTATTTT. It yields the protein CASSQDLAGGNTDTQYF.

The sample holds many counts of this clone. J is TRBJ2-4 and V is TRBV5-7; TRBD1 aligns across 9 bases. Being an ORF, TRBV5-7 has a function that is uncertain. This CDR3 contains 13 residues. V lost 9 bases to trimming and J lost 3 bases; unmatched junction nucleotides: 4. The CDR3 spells CANRGPGKNIQYF. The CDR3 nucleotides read TGTGCCAACAGGGGGCCTGGCAAAAACATTCAGTACTTC.

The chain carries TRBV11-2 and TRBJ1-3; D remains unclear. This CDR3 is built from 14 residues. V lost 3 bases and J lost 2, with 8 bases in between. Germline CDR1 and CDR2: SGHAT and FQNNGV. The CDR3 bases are TGTGCCAGCAGCTTTGAACGGGCTGGAAACACCATATATTTT. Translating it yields CASSFERAGNTIYF.

Here the CDR3 reads CASSSTGTESDTQYF. The CDR3 DNA sequence: TGTGCCAGCAGCTCAACCGGGACAGAGTCAGATACGCAGTATTTT. The chain recombines TRBV7-9 with TRBJ2-3, with 7 positions matching TRBD1. CDR3 length: 15 amino acids. Germline assignment: CDR1 SEHNR and CDR2 FQNEAQ (reference sequence). Trimming cost V 4 bases and J 4 bases; bases outside gene matches: 8.

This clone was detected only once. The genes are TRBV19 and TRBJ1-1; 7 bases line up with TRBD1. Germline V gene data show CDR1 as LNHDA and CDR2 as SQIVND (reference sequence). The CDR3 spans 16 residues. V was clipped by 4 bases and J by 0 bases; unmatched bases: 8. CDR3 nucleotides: TGTGCCAGTAGTAGGATGACAGGGATTATGAACACTGAAGCTTTCTTT. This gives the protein CASSRMTGIMNTEAFF.

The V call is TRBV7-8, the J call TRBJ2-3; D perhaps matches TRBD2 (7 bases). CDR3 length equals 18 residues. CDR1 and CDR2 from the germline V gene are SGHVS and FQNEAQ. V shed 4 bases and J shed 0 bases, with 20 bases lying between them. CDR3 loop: CASSSRGLAEFSTDTQYF. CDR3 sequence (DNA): TGTGCCAGCAGCTCCAGGGGTCTAGCGGAGTTTAGCACAGATACGCAGTATTTT.

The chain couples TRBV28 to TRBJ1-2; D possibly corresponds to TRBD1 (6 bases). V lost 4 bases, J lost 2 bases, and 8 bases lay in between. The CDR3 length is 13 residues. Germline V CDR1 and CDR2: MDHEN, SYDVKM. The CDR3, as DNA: TGTGCCAGCAGTTCCAGGGGAAACTATGGCTACACCTTC. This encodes CASSSRGNYGYTF.

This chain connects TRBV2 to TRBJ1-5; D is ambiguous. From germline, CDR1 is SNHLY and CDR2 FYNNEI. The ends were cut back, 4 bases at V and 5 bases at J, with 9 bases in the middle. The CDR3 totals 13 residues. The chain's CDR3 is CASSGESYQPQHF. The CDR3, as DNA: TGTGCCAGCAGTGGTGAGAGCTATCAGCCCCAGCATTTT.

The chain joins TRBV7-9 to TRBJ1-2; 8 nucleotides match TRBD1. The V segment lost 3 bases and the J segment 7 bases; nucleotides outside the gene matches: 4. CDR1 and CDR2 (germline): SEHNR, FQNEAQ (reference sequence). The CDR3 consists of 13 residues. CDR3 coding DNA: TGTGCCAGCAGCTTTCAGGGGGCCGGTGGCTACACCTTC. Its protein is CASSFQGAGGYTF.

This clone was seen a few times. The CDR3 sequence is CASRAGYSEQFF. The CDR3 DNA follows: TGTGCCAGCAGAGCAGGGTATAGTGAGCAGTTCTTC. The chain links TRBV2 to TRBJ2-1; maybe TRBD1 (5 bases). V lost 6 bases to trimming and J lost 9 bases, with 12 bases between them. The CDR3 is 12 amino acids. Germline CDR1 SNHLY, CDR2 FYNNEI.

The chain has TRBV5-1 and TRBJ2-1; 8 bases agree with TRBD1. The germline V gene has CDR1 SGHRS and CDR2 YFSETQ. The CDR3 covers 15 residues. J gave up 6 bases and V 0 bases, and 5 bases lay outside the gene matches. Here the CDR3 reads CASSLGTGLVNEQFF. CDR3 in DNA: TGCGCCAGCAGCTTGGGGACAGGGCTGGTCAATGAGCAGTTCTTC.

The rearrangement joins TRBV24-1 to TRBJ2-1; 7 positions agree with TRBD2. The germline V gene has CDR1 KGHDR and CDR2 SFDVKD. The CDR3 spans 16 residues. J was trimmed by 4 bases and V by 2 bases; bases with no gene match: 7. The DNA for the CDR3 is TGTGCCACCAGTGATTCTCTAGCGGAAGCTTACAATGAGCAGTTCTTC. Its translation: CATSDSLAEAYNEQFF.

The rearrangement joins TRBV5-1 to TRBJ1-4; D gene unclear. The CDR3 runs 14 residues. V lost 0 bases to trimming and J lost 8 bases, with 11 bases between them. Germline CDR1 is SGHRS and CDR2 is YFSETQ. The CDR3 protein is CASSLDGTGEKLFF. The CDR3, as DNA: TGCGCCAGCAGCTTGGACGGAACGGGGGAAAAACTGTTTTTT.

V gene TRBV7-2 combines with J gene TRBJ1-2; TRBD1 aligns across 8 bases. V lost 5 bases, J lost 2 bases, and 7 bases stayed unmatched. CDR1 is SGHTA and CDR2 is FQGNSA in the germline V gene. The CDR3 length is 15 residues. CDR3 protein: CASSTQGARNYGYTF. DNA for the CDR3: TGTGCCAGCAGCACCCAGGGGGCGCGGAACTATGGCTACACCTTC.

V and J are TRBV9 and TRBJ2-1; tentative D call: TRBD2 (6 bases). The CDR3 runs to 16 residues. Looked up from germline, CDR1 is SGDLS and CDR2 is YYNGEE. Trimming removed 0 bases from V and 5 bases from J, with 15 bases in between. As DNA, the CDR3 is TGTGCCAGCAGCGTAGAGGCGGGAAGTAAGAACAATGAGCAGTTCTTC. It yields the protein CASSVEAGSKNNEQFF.

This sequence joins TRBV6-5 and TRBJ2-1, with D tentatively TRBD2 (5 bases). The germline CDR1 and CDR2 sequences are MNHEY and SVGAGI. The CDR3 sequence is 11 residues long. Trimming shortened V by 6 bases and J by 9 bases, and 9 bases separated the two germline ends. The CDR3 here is CASSRGGEQFF. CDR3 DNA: TGTGCCAGCAGCAGAGGAGGTGAGCAGTTCTTC.

CDR3 sequence (DNA): TGTGCCAGCAGTTCAGGGACTAGCGGCCAAGAGACCCAGTACTTC. Translation gives CASSSGTSGQETQYF. The V gene is TRBV6-5, the J gene TRBJ2-5; TRBD2 agrees at 11 bases. Trimming took 4 bases from V and 1 from J; bases not matched to a gene: 2. The germline CDR1 and CDR2 sequences are MNHEY and SVGAGI. The CDR3 spans 15 residues.

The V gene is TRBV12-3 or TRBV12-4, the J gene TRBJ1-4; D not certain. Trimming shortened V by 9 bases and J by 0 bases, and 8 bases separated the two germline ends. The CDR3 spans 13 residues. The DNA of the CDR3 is TGTGCCAGTACAAGTGCAACTAATGAAAAACTGTTTTTT. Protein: CASTSATNEKLFF.

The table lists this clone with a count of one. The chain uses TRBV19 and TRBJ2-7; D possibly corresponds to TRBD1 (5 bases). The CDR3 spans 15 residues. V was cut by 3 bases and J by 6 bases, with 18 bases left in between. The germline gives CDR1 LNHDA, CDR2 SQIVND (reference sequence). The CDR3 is CASSIYPAPQGEQYF. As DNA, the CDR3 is TGTGCCAGTAGTATCTACCCAGCGCCCCAGGGCGAGCAGTACTTC. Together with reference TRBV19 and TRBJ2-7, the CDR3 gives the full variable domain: DGGITQSPKYLFRKEGQNVTLSCEQNLNHDAMYWYRQDPGQGLRLIYYSQIVNDFQKGDIAEGYSVSREKKESFPLTVTSAQKNPTAFYLCASSIYPAPQGEQYFGPGTRLTVT.

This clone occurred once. The CDR3 reads CSVDLGTGVYNEQFF. In DNA, the CDR3 is TGCAGCGTTGACCTCGGGACAGGGGTGTACAATGAGCAGTTCTTC. The gene calls are TRBV29-1 and TRBJ2-1; 10 bases are a match to TRBD1. Germline CDR1 is SQVTM and CDR2 is ANQGSEA. V trimming: 3 bases; J trimming: 4 bases; junction bases outside the gene matches: 6. The CDR3 loop spans 15 amino acids.

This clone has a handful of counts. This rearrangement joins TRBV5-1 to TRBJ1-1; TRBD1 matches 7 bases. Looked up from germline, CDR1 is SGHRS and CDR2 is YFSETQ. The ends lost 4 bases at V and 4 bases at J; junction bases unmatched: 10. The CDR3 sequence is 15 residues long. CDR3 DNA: TGCGCCAGCAGCCGGCCCTTCACAGGGGTCACTGAAGCTTTCTTT. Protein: CASSRPFTGVTEAFF.

CDR3 loop: CASLWRGNTIYF. The CDR3 bases are TGTGCCTCCCTTTGGAGGGGAAACACCATATATTTT. V usage is TRBV30 and J usage is TRBJ1-3, with D uncertain. Germline V gene lookup returns CDR1 GTSNPN and CDR2 SVGIG (reference sequence). The CDR3 consists of 12 residues. The V end was cut by 7 bases, the J end by 4 bases, with 11 bases between. The variable domain in full, completed from reference TRBV30 and TRBJ1-3, reads SQTIHQWPATLVQPVGSPLSLECTVEGTSNPNLYWYRQAAGRGLQLLFYSVGIGQISSEVPQNLSASRPQDRQFILSSKKLLLSDSGFYLCASLWRGNTIYFGEGSWLTVV.

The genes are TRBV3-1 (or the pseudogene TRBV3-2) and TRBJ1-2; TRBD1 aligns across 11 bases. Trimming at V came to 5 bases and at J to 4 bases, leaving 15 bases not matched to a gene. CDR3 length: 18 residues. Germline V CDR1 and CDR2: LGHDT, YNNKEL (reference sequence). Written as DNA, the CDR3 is TGTGCCAGCAGCTCCTTACGGACAGGGGGCTCGGTAGGCTATGGCTACACCTTC. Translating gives CASSSLRTGGSVGYGYTF.